Detailed here is one TCR beta chain. This specimen belongs to a study of T-cell reconstitution after alpha-beta-depleted transplantation in children. Using unique molecular identifiers, the investigators prepared the TCRbeta library. TCRdb redid the calling of the PCR reads with MiXCR, one entry per CDR3 protein. The table has about 610,000 distinct CDR3 sequences, approximately 10% seen once. This CDR3 contains 14 residues. The germline CDR1 and CDR2 sequences are SGHRS and YFSETQ. V was clipped by 5 bases and J by 8 bases, with 17 bases between them. This specimen was PBMCs from the stem cell graft donor, taken from the stem cell graft. This rearrangement joins TRBV5-1 to TRBJ2-1, with D maybe TRBD2 (5 bases). The clonotype comes from a human donor who donated a stem cell graft to a child with acute myeloid leukemia. In DNA form, the CDR3 reads TGCGCCAGCAGGGAGGTTCTGGGTCGCGATGAGCAGTTCTTC. Translation: CASREVLGRDEQFF.